The next 21 T cell receptor beta chains were all read from a single sample in a study of neurological immune-mediated disorders. Using its own MiXCR run on the 5' RACE reads, TCRdb lists one record per CDR3 protein. The data contain 65,000 to 75,000 distinct CDR3 sequences, under 5.5% of them seen just once; the ten biggest clones take up about 2.2%. The sample was PBMCs. Every receptor here comes from a woman aged 70-85 years with multiple sclerosis.

This chain links TRBV5-5 with TRBJ1-1; D ambiguous. CDR1 is SGHKS and CDR2 is YYEKEE in the germline V gene (reference sequence). The CDR3 runs 13 residues. The ends were cut back, 0 bases at V and 5 bases at J, with 8 bases in the middle. The CDR3 region is CASSLVRFTEAFF. CDR3 DNA sequence: TGTGCCAGCAGCTTGGTACGTTTTACTGAAGCTTTCTTT.

The chain has TRBV20-1 and TRBJ2-7; no firm D call. The germline V and J ends were trimmed by 0 bases and 3 bases, with 12 bases remaining between them. The CDR3 runs to 14 residues. CDR1 and CDR2 (germline): DFQATT, SNEGSKA (reference sequence). The CDR3 region has the DNA TGCAGTGCTAGAGATATTCTGGGTCGCTACGAGCAGTACTTC. It codes for CSARDILGRYEQYF.

This clonotype was detected many times. CDR3 DNA sequence: TGTGCCAGCAGACCGGACACGGAGGCCTACGAGCAGTACTTC. This translates into CASRPDTEAYEQYF. The J gene is TRBJ2-7, the V gene TRBV6-6; D may match TRBD1 or TRBD2 (5 bases each). V was shortened by 6 bases and J by 2 bases, with 14 bases between the two germline ends. There are 14 residues in the CDR3. CDR1 and CDR2 from the germline V gene are MNHNY and SVGAGI (reference sequence).

This clonotype was seen repeatedly, ten times or more. The chain joins TRBV7-2 to TRBJ2-4, with 7 bases lining up with TRBD2. Trimming cost V 5 bases and J 8 bases; bases outside gene matches: 12. Germline CDR1 is SGHTA and CDR2 is FQGNSA. The CDR3 runs to 15 residues. CDR3 DNA sequence: TGTGCCAGCAGCCGGAAGAGGCAGGGAGGGGACATTCAGTACTTC. It specifies CASSRKRQGGDIQYF.

This clonotype was found many times. V is TRBV2 and J is TRBJ1-1; TRBD1 agrees at 11 bases. The CDR3 covers 16 residues. Germline V gene lookup returns CDR1 SNHLY and CDR2 FYNNEI. The trim removed 6 bases at V and 1 base at J, leaving 7 bases unmatched. This CDR3 reads CASSHPGTGGNTEAFF. In DNA form, the CDR3 reads TGTGCCAGCAGCCACCCCGGGACAGGGGGGAACACTGAAGCTTTCTTT. The whole variable domain, remainder taken from reference TRBV2 and TRBJ1-1, is EPEVTQTPSHQVTQMGQEVILRCVPISNHLYFYWYRQILGQKVEFLVSFYNNEISEKSEIFDDQFSVERPDGSNFTLKIRSTKLEDSAMYFCASSHPGTGGNTEAFFGQGTRLTVV.

This clonotype was picked up a small number of times. DNA for the CDR3: TGCAGCGTACGGATCCAGAACACTGAAGCTTTCTTT. Protein: CSVRIQNTEAFF. The chain links TRBV29-1 to TRBJ1-1; no definite D call. V lost 6 bases and J 1 base, leaving 9 bases between the germline ends. From germline, CDR1 is SQVTM and CDR2 ANQGSEA. The CDR3 covers 12 residues.

The chain recombines TRBV12-3 or TRBV12-4 with TRBJ2-5; D might be TRBD2 (5 bases). Trimming shortened V by 6 bases and J by 1 base, and 15 bases separated the two germline ends. The CDR3 is 15 amino acids. The DNA of the CDR3 is TGTGCCAGCAGCCCACATCCTGGGAGCCAAGAGACCCAGTACTTC. Amino acids: CASSPHPGSQETQYF.

The sample holds many counts of this clonotype. The chain uses TRBV24-1 and TRBJ2-3; unclear D gene. Germline V lookup: CDR1 KGHDR, CDR2 SFDVKD. There are 14 residues in the CDR3. V shed 2 bases and J shed 2 bases, with 7 bases lying between them. The CDR3 spells CATSDSRVTDTQYF. The CDR3 DNA reads as TGTGCCACCAGTGATTCTAGGGTCACAGATACGCAGTATTTT.

This clonotype was counted at least ten times. The gene calls are TRBV20-1 and TRBJ2-4; possible D gene TRBD2, 5 bases. The CDR3 runs 13 residues. The V end lost 5 bases, the J end lost 1 base, and 9 bases lay between the germline ends. Germline assignment: CDR1 DFQATT and CDR2 SNEGSKA (reference sequence). CDR3 sequence reads: CSAEGLAKNIQYF. For the CDR3, the DNA is TGCAGTGCTGAGGGTTTGGCCAAAAACATTCAGTACTTC.

This clonotype was found many times. Relative to the germline gene, one junction end is altered; a read error may explain this. The chain carries TRBV7-9 and TRBJ2-1; D might be TRBD2 (5 bases). Germline-derived CDR1 and CDR2 are SEHNR and FQNEAQ (reference sequence). This CDR3 contains 14 residues. CDR3 in DNA: TGTGCCAGCAGCCTAGCCGCACAAGGTGATGAGCAGTTCTTC. Residues: CASSLAAQGDEQFF.

This clonotype was found many times. The CDR3 DNA is TGTGCCAGCAGCAATTCTAAGGGTTCTGGGGCCAACGTCCTGACTTTC. This translates into CASSNSKGSGANVLTF. This sequence joins TRBV3-1 and TRBJ2-6; no clear D gene. The CDR3 spans 16 residues. In germline, CDR1 is LGHDT, CDR2 YNNKEL (reference sequence). With 5 bases removed from V and 1 base from J, the gap between germline ends came to 12 bases.

This clonotype showed up many times. This chain connects TRBV27 to TRBJ2-7, with 9 bases matching TRBD1. V lost 4 bases to trimming and J lost 7 bases; unmatched junction nucleotides: 5. Germline CDR1 is MNHEY and CDR2 is SMNVEV (reference sequence). The CDR3 is 13 residues long. CDR3 bases: TGTGCCAGCAGTTCACAGGGGGCGGAAGAGCAGTACTTC. Translating it yields CASSSQGAEEQYF.

This sequence joins TRBV24-1 and TRBJ2-3, with no clear D. The germline V gene encodes CDR1 KGHDR and CDR2 SFDVKD. The CDR3 spans 16 residues. Trimming left V 5 bases short and J 0 bases short, with 14 bases between. The CDR3, as DNA: TGTGCCACCAGTGGAATAGGGTCAAAAAGCACAGATACGCAGTATTTT. It specifies CATSGIGSKSTDTQYF.

The chain carries TRBV5-1 and TRBJ2-7, with 9 positions matching TRBD1. This CDR3 spans 15 amino acids. V lost 4 bases, J lost 8 bases, and 13 bases stayed unmatched. Germline V CDR1 and CDR2: SGHRS, YFSETQ. CDR3 coding DNA: TGCGCCAGCAGCCCGTGGACAGGGGATTATACGAAGCAGTACTTC. It translates to CASSPWTGDYTKQYF.

This clonotype was recorded many times. The genes are TRBV6-2 or TRBV6-3 and TRBJ2-1; no clear D gene. CDR1 is MNHEY, CDR2 SVGEGT, per germline. The CDR3 totals 15 residues. V was cut by 0 bases and J by 4 bases, with 10 bases left in between. DNA for the CDR3: TGTGCCAGCAGTTACTCGACATTACTATACAATGAGCAGTTCTTC. Its translation is CASSYSTLLYNEQFF.

This clonotype was seen repeatedly, ten times or more. The CDR3 is CASTQTGPRTDTQYF. CDR3 coding DNA: TGTGCCAGCACCCAAACGGGCCCTCGCACAGATACGCAGTATTTT. V and J are TRBV6-5 and TRBJ2-3, with D unresolved. Germline V gene lookup returns CDR1 MNHEY and CDR2 SVGAGI. The length of the CDR3 is 15 residues. Deletions cut 7 bases from V and 1 base from J, with 15 bases between.

This clonotype was seen at least ten times. The chain couples TRBV27 to TRBJ1-1; D is ambiguous. Germline assignment: CDR1 MNHEY and CDR2 SMNVEV (reference sequence). This CDR3 region has 13 residues. Between the trimmed V and J ends, which lost 7 bases and 0 bases, there was a span of 9 bases. This CDR3 is CASKGWVNTEAFF. The CDR3 DNA reads TGTGCCAGCAAAGGCTGGGTGAACACTGAAGCTTTCTTT.

There are many counts of this clonotype. The chain couples TRBV20-1 to TRBJ1-2, with 7 bases lining up with TRBD1. The CDR3 runs 13 residues. The V and J ends lost 6 bases and 9 bases, in that order; junction bases with no gene match: 13. Germline assignment: CDR1 DFQATT and CDR2 SNEGSKA (reference sequence). The CDR3 sequence is CSAPRGAGGRYTF. The CDR3, as DNA: TGCAGTGCACCGAGGGGGGCAGGGGGGCGCTACACCTTC.

This clonotype turned up a few times. The rearrangement links TRBV15 to TRBJ1-1; D not resolved. The CDR3 has 13 amino acids. The V end was cut by 3 bases, the J end by 1 base, with 6 bases between. Germline assignment: CDR1 LNHNV and CDR2 YYDKDF (reference sequence). CDR3 nucleotide sequence: TGTGCCACCAGCAGCGGACCGAACACTGAAGCTTTCTTT. Protein: CATSSGPNTEAFF.

This clonotype was found many times. The rearrangement links TRBV3-1 to TRBJ1-6; D gene unclear. This CDR3 is 12 amino acids long. Trimming pared 3 bases from V and 9 bases from J, leaving 6 bases between. Per the germline V gene, CDR1 is LGHDT and CDR2 is YNNKEL (reference sequence). The CDR3 loop is CASSHWGSPLHF. The CDR3 coding sequence is TGTGCCAGCAGCCATTGGGGTTCACCCCTCCACTTT.

This chain joins TRBV11-2 and TRBJ2-1, with D possibly called TRBD1 or TRBD2 (5 bases each). The V gene lost 3 bases and the J gene lost 12 bases, with 9 bases spanning the gap. CDR3 length: 11 amino acids. Germline CDR1 and CDR2: SGHAT and FQNNGV. The CDR3 protein is CASSLAGRQFF. CDR3 in DNA: TGTGCCAGCAGCTTGGCAGGGAGGCAGTTCTTC.